The TCR beta chain under discussion was sequenced for a study of T-cell memory formation after mild COVID-19. Whole-study context: Largely donor-specific TCR clusters were found. General study findings and limits: The main location of contracting CD4+ clones was CM and EM, and that of contracting CD8+ clones was EMRA. Certain responding clones were present in pre-infection memory, suggesting participation of cross-reactive memory. Day 15 to 85 contracting clones showed balanced CD4/CD8; later expanders leaned CD4+.

TCRdb called the 5' RACE reads again in MiXCR, with one record for every CDR3 protein. In the table there are 80,000 to 130,000 distinct CDR3 sequences, around 10% of which are singletons. Germline V gene lookup returns CDR1 SGHTA and CDR2 FQGNSA. The V end lost 0 bases, the J end lost 5 bases, and 8 bases lay between the germline ends. CDR3 size: 14 residues. Points on this clonotype: Antigen: not known.

This TCR was recovered from a man between 18 and 29 years old who had mild COVID-19 (a few samples of this study predate the infection). Cell type and time point are not known. Specimen: PBMCs or a T cell subset sorted from them (not recorded which). The chain recombines TRBV7-2 with TRBJ2-1; D may be TRBD2 (5 bases). DNA of the CDR3: TGTGCCAGCAGCTTAGCGGGGAGCAACAATGAGCAGTTCTTC. This gives the protein CASSLAGSNNEQFF. The entire variable domain, with the rest obtained from reference TRBV7-2 and TRBJ2-1, is as follows: GAGVSQSPSNKVTEKGKDVELRCDPISGHTALYWYRQSLGQGLEFLIYFQGNSAPDKSGLPSDRFSAERTGGSVSTLTIQRTQQEDSAVYLCASSLAGSNNEQFFGPGTRLTVL.